These 17 T cell receptor beta chains were all obtained from the same sample, sequenced in a study of blood T cell repertoires in COVID-19 (TCRdb year 2020). The method was the immunoSEQ multiplex PCR assay. The table comes from immuneACCESS by way of TCRdb, which keeps in-frame sequences with V and J called. Part of the clones is missing from these tables; in studies checked, under half for an unresolved V gene and the rest for unknown reasons. Here the sample has 150,000 to 200,000 clones; around nine tenths occur a single time. The ten largest make up around 6.6% of the sample. Material for sequencing was peripheral blood. The receptors derive from a man aged 35-49 years with acute or convalescent COVID-19.

In this sample, this clone turned up a few times. The chain combines TRBV6-1 with TRBJ2-7; unclear D gene. CDR3 length: 13 residues. The V gene's germline CDR1 is MNHNS and CDR2 SASEGT. V was pared by 2 bases and J by 3 bases, with 8 bases between. CDR3 sequence (DNA): TGTGCCAGCAGTGAAACTAATAACTACGAGCAGTACTTC. Residues: CASSETNNYEQYF.

V and J are TRBV19 and TRBJ1-5; TRBD1 agrees at 10 bases. V shed 7 bases and J 6 bases; nucleotides not matched to a gene: 12. This CDR3 spans 16 amino acids. Germline V CDR1 and CDR2: LNHDA, SQIVND (reference sequence). The CDR3 protein is CASNQIGTGVRQPQHF. In DNA, the CDR3 is TGTGCCAGTAACCAAATCGGGACAGGGGTTCGTCAGCCCCAGCATTTT.

The chain combines TRBV7-7 with TRBJ1-4, with 10 bases that match TRBD1. Germline V gives CDR1 SSHAT, CDR2 FNYEAQ (reference sequence). CDR3 length: 15 amino acids. Germline trimming cut 5 bases from V and 5 bases from J; bases unmatched to any gene: 5. The CDR3 reads CASSPGQGGNEKLFF. DNA of the CDR3: TGTGCCAGCAGCCCCGGACAGGGGGGGAATGAAAAACTGTTTTTT.

V is TRBV2 and J is TRBJ1-4, with TRBD1 matching 11 bases. The trim removed 4 bases at V and 5 bases at J, leaving 0 bases unmatched. The germline gives CDR1 SNHLY, CDR2 FYNNEI. This CDR3 region has 14 residues. CDR3 sequence reads: CASSGDRGNEKLFF. The CDR3 nucleotides are TGTGCCAGCAGTGGGGACAGGGGGAATGAAAAACTGTTTTTT.

This sequence joins TRBV7-2 and TRBJ2-7; 11 bases align to TRBD1. After removal of 4 bases from V and 2 bases from J, the junction contained 1 base not matched to a gene. The germline gives CDR1 SGHTA, CDR2 FQGNSA. This CDR3 has 14 residues. The DNA of the CDR3 is TGTGCCAGCAGCTCGGACAGGGGGCCCTACGAGCAGTACTTC. It translates to CASSSDRGPYEQYF.

This clone has more than one count but fewer than ten. The sample contains more than one DNA sequence encoding this CDR3. The gene calls are TRBV5-1 and TRBJ1-1; D perhaps matches TRBD1 (6 bases). This CDR3 comprises 14 residues. CDR1 and CDR2 from the germline V gene are SGHRS and YFSETQ. Trimming took off 4 bases at V and 1 base at J, with 11 bases between the two ends. This chain's CDR3 is CASSRGQSNTEAFF. CDR3 bases: TGCGCCAGCAGCAGAGGACAGTCGAACACTGAAGCTTTCTTT.

This sequence joins TRBV19 and TRBJ1-1, with 8 bases aligning to TRBD1. The length of the CDR3 is 14 residues. V was pared by 1 base and J by 7 bases, with 5 bases of the junction left unmatched. Germline V gives CDR1 LNHDA, CDR2 SQIVND (reference sequence). The CDR3 DNA sequence: TGTGCCAGTAGTATAGGGGACAGGTATGGTGAAGCTTTCTTT. It specifies CASSIGDRYGEAFF.

The chain uses TRBV19 and TRBJ1-1; 7 bases line up with TRBD1. Germline CDR1 and CDR2: LNHDA and SQIVND (reference sequence). The ends lost 6 bases at V and 3 bases at J; junction bases unmatched: 13. The CDR3 consists of 16 residues. The CDR3 DNA reads as TGTGCCAGTAGCAAAGGGACAGCCTGGTTGGACACTGAAGCTTTCTTT. Translated, it gives CASSKGTAWLDTEAFF.

The chain is built from TRBV30 and TRBJ2-7; the D gene is possibly TRBD1 (5 bases). The germline V and J ends were trimmed by 0 bases and 2 bases, with 23 bases remaining between them. CDR1 is GTSNPN and CDR2 is SVGIG in the germline V gene (reference sequence). This CDR3 contains 18 residues. The CDR3 here is CAWSVSYMGRPTTYEQYF. CDR3 sequence (DNA): TGTGCCTGGAGTGTAAGTTATATGGGGCGGCCGACAACCTACGAGCAGTACTTC.

The chain couples TRBV6-2 or TRBV6-3 to TRBJ2-1, with 9 bases aligning to TRBD2. V lost 4 bases and J lost 5; bases outside the gene matches: 12. Germline V gives CDR1 MNHEY, CDR2 SVGEGT. The CDR3 has 17 residues. The CDR3 sequence is CASSSQRGASPNNEQFF. The CDR3 region has the DNA TGTGCCAGCAGTTCACAGCGGGGGGCCTCACCGAACAATGAGCAGTTCTTC.

The V and J genes are TRBV4-1 and TRBJ2-7; possible D gene TRBD1, 6 bases. Trimming took 2 bases from V and 0 from J, leaving 8 bases between them. Per germline, CDR1 MGHRA and CDR2 YSYEKL. The CDR3 is 14 residues long. The CDR3 loop is CASSQQGLSYEQYF. CDR3 coding DNA: TGCGCCAGCAGCCAACAGGGGCTCTCCTACGAGCAGTACTTC.

J is TRBJ2-4 and V is TRBV7-9, with TRBD1 identical over 7 bases. V was clipped by 5 bases and J by 2 bases; unmatched bases: 9. Looked up from germline, CDR1 is SEHNR and CDR2 is FQNEAQ (reference sequence). CDR3 length: 16 residues. The CDR3 region is CASSREGDSPKNIQYF. The CDR3 DNA reads as TGTGCCAGCAGCCGAGAAGGGGACAGCCCCAAAAACATTCAGTACTTC.

This chain uses TRBV23-1 with TRBJ1-1; D unresolved. TRBV23-1 is flagged as an ORF with uncertain function. V lost 4 bases and J 5 bases, leaving 17 bases between the germline ends. The CDR3 totals 15 residues. CDR3 residues: CASSPAVTTGTEAFF. The CDR3 DNA follows: TGCGCCAGCAGTCCCGCCGTGACCACGGGGACTGAAGCTTTCTTT.

The J gene is TRBJ1-3, the V gene TRBV19; D unresolved. V lost 3 bases and J lost 0, with 9 bases in between. Germline V gives CDR1 LNHDA, CDR2 SQIVND (reference sequence). The length of the CDR3 is 15 residues. As DNA, the CDR3 is TGTGCCAGTAGTATCTTTCCTCTCTCTGGAAACACCATATATTTT. Amino acid sequence: CASSIFPLSGNTIYF.

V is TRBV5-6 and J is TRBJ1-6, with D uncertain. The CDR3 runs to 13 residues. Germline V gives CDR1 SGHDT, CDR2 YYEEEE. Trimming removed 0 bases from V and 9 bases from J, with 7 bases in between. CDR3 sequence reads: CASSLAGSSPLHF. The DNA of the CDR3 is TGTGCCAGCAGCTTGGCGGGGTCTTCACCCCTCCACTTT.

With respect to this clone: The junction departs from the called germline gene at one end, perhaps through a read error. This chain uses TRBV6-5 with TRBJ2-6; weak D call: TRBD1 (6 bases). CDR1 is MNHEY and CDR2 is SVGAGI in the germline V gene. The CDR3 contains 13 residues. CDR3: CASSPPGVNVLTF. CDR3 bases: TGTGCCAGCAGTCCCCCAGGGGTCAACGTCCTGACTTTC.

V usage is TRBV15 and J usage is TRBJ2-6; D possibly corresponds to TRBD1 (6 bases). The CDR3 spans 16 residues. From germline, CDR1 is LNHNV and CDR2 YYDKDF (reference sequence). V shed 1 base and J shed 0 bases, with 7 bases lying between them. The CDR3 sequence: CATSRGTVSGANVLTF. In DNA form, the CDR3 reads TGTGCCACCAGCAGAGGGACAGTCTCTGGGGCCAACGTCCTGACTTTC.